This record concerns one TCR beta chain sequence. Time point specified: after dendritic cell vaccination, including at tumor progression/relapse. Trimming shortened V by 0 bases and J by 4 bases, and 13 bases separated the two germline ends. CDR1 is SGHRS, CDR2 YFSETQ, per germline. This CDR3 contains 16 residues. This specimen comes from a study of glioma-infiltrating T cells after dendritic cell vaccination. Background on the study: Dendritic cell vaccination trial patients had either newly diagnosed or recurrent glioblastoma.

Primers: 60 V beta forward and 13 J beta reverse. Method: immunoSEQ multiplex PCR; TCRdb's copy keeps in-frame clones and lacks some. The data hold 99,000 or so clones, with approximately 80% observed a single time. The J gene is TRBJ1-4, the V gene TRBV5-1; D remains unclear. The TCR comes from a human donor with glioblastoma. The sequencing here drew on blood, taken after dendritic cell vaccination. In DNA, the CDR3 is TGCGCCAGCAGCTTGGAATCTTACGGGAATAATGAAAAACTGTTTTTT. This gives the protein CASSLESYGNNEKLFF.